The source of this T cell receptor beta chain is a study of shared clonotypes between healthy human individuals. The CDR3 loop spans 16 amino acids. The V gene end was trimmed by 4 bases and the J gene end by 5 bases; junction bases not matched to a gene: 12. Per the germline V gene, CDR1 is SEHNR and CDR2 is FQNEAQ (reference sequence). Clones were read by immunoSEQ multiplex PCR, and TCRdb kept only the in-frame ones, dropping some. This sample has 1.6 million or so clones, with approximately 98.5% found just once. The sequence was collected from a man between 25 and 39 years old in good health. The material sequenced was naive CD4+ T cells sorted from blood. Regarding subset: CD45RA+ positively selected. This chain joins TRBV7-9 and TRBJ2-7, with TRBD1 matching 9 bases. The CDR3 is CASSYGDRAFIDEQYF. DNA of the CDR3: TGTGCCAGCAGCTATGGGGACAGGGCGTTTATTGACGAGCAGTACTTC.